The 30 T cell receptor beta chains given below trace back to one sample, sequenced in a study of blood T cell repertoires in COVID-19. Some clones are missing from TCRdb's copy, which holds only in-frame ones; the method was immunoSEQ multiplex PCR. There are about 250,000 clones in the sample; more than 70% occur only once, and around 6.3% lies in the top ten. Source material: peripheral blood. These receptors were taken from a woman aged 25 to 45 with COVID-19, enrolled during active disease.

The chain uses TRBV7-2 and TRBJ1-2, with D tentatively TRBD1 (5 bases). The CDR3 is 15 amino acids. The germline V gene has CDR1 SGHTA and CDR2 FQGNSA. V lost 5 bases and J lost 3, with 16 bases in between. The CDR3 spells CASSLSRGVDYGYTF. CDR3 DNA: TGTGCCAGCAGCCTATCTCGGGGGGTTGACTATGGCTACACCTTC.

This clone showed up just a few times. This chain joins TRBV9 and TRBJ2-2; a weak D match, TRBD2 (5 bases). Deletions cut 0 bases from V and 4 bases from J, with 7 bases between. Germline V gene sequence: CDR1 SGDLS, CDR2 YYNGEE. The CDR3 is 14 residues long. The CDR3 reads CASSVAGLTGELFF. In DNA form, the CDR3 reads TGTGCCAGCAGCGTAGCTGGACTCACCGGGGAGCTGTTTTTT. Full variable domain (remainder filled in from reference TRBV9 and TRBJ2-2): DSGVTQTPKHLITATGQRVTLRCSPRSGDLSVYWYQQSLDQGLQFLIQYYNGEERAKGNILERFSAQQFPDLHSELNLSSLELGDSALYFCASSVAGLTGELFFGEGSRLTVL.

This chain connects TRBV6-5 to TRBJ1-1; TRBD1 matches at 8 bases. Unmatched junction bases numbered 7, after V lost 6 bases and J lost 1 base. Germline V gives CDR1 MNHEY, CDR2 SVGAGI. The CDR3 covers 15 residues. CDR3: CASRTGGLGNTEAFF. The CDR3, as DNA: TGTGCCAGCAGAACAGGGGGTTTAGGGAACACTGAAGCTTTCTTT.

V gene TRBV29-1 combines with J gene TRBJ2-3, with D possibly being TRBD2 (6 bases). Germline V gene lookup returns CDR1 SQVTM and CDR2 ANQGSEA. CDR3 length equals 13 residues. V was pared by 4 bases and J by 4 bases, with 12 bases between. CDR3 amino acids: CSVGVGGADTQYF. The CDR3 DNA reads TGCAGCGTTGGTGTCGGGGGTGCAGATACGCAGTATTTT.

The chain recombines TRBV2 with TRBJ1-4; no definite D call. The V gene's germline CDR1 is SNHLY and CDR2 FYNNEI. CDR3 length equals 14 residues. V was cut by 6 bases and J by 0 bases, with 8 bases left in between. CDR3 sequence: CASRVTTTNEKLFF. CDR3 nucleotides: TGTGCCAGCAGGGTGACAACAACTAATGAAAAACTGTTTTTT.

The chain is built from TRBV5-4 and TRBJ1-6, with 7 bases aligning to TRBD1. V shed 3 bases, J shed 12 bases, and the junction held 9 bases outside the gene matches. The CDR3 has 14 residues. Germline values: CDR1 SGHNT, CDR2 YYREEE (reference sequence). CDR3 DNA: TGTGCCAGCAGCTCCCGGGACAGAAATGAACCCCTCCACTTT. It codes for CASSSRDRNEPLHF.

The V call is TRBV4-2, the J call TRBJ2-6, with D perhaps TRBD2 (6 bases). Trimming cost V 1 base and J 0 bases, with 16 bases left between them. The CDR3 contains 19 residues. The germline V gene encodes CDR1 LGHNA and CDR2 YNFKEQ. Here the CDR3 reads CASSQGRGRPFSGANVLTF. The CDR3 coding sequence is TGTGCCAGCAGCCAAGGGCGGGGTCGTCCTTTCTCTGGGGCCAACGTCCTGACTTTC.

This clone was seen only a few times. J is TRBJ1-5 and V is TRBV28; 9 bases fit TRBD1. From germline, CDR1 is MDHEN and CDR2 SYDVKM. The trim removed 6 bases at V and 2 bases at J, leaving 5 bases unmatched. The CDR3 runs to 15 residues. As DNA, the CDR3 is TGTGCCAGCAGGAAACAGGGGGCGGGCAATCAGCCCCAGCATTTT. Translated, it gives CASRKQGAGNQPQHF.

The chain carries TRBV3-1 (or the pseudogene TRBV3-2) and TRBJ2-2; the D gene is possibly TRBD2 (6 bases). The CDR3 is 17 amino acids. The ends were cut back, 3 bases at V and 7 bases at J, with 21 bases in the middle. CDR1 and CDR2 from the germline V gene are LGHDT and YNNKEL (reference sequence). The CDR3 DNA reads TGTGCCAGCAGCCAGGGTTCCACTCGGCGGGGAAGCGGGGAGCTGTTTTTT. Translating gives CASSQGSTRRGSGELFF.

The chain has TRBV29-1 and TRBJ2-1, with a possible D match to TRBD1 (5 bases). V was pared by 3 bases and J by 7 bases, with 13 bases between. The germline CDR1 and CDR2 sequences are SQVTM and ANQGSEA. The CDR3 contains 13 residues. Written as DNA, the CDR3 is TGCAGCGTTGATGGGCAGGGTGTGAATGAGCAGTTCTTC. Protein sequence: CSVDGQGVNEQFF.

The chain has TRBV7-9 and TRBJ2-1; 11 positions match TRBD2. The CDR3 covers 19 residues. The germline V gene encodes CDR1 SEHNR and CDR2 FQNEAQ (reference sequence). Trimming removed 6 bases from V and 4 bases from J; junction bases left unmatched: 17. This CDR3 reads CASRRSSGRFPTSYNEQFF. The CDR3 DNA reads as TGTGCCAGCAGACGATCTAGCGGGAGGTTTCCTACCTCTTACAATGAGCAGTTCTTC.

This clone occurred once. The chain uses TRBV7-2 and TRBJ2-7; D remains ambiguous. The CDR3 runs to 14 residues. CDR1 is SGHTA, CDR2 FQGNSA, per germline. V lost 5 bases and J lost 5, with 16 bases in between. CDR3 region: CASSVLVGGNEQYF. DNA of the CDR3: TGTGCCAGCAGCGTCCTAGTAGGTGGAAACGAGCAGTACTTC.

CDR3 DNA sequence: TGTGCCAGCAGTTACTCGATAGGTAGCGGGAGTCTCGGCCACGAGCAGTACGTC. Its protein product is CASSYSIGSGSLGHEQYV. This chain links TRBV6-2 or TRBV6-3 with TRBJ2-7, with 9 bases aligning to TRBD2. With 0 bases clipped from V and 5 bases from J, the junction kept 14 bases outside the gene matches. Germline assignment: CDR1 MNHEY and CDR2 SVGEGT. This CDR3 has 18 residues.

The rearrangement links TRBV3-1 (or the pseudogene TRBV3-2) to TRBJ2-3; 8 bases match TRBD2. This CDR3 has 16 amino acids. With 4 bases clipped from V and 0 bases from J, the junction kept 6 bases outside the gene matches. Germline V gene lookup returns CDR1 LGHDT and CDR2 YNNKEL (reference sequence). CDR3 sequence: CASSLRLAGSTDTQYF. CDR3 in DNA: TGTGCCAGCAGCCTCCGTCTAGCGGGTAGCACAGATACGCAGTATTTT.

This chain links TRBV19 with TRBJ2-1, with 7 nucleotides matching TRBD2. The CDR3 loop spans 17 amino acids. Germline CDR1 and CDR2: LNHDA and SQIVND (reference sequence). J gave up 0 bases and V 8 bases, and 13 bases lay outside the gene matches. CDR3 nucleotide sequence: TGTGCCAGTCATCCGGGCCGTCGCGGGAGCTCCTACAATGAGCAGTTCTTC. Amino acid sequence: CASHPGRRGSSYNEQFF.

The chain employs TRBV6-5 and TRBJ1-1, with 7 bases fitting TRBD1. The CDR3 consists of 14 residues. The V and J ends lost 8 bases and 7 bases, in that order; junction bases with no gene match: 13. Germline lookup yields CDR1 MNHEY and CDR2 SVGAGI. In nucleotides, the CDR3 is TGTGCCAGCTTCAAGGAGGGGGACAGACTTGAAGCTTTCTTT. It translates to CASFKEGDRLEAFF.

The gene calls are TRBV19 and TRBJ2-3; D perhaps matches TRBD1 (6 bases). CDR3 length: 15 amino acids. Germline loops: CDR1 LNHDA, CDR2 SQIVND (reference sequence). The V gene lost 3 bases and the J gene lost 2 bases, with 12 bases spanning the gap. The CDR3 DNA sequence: TGTGCCAGTAGTATCGGGCAGGGGTACACAGATACGCAGTATTTT. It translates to CASSIGQGYTDTQYF.

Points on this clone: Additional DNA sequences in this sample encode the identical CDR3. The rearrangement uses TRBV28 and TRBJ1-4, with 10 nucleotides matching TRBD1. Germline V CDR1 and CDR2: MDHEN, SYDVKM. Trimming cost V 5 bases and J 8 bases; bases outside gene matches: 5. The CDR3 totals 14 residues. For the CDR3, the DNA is TGTGCCAGCAGTCTTGACAGGGGGCGAGAAAAACTGTTTTTT. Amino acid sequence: CASSLDRGREKLFF.

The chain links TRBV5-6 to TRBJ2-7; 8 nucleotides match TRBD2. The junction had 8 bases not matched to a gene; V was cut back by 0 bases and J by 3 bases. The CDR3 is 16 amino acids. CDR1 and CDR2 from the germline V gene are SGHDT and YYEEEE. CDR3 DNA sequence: TGTGCCAGCAGCTTGGTGGGACTAGGACTTAGCTACGAGCAGTACGTC. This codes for CASSLVGLGLSYEQYV.

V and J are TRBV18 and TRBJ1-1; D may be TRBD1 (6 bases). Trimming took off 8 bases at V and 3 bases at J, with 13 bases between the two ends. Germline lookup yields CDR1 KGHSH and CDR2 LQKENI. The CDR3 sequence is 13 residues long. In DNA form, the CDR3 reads TGTGCCAGCGTTCAGGGGAGGGACACTGAAGCTTTCTTT. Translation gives CASVQGRDTEAFF.

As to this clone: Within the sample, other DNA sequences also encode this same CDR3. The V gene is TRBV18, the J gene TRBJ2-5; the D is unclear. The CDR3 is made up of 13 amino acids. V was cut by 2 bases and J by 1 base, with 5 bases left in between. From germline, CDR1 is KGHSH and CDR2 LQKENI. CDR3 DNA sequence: TGTGCCAGCTCACCAACGCGCCAAGAGACCCAGTACTTC. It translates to CASSPTRQETQYF.

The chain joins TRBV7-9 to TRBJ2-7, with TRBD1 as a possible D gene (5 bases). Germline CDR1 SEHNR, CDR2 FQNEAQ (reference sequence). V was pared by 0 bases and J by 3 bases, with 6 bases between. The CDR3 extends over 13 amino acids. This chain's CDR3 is CASSLAQGYEQYF. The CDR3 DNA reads TGTGCCAGCAGCTTAGCCCAGGGCTACGAGCAGTACTTC.

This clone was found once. The CDR3: CASSAGTATYEQYF. CDR3 DNA sequence: TGTGCCAGCAGCGCTGGGACAGCTACCTACGAGCAGTACTTC. The V and J genes are TRBV2 and TRBJ2-7; 7 positions agree with TRBD1. The CDR3 spans 14 residues. Trimming at V came to 6 bases and at J to 2 bases, leaving 7 bases not matched to a gene. Germline-derived CDR1 and CDR2 are SNHLY and FYNNEI. Full variable domain (remainder filled in from reference TRBV2 and TRBJ2-7): EPEVTQTPSHQVTQMGQEVILRCVPISNHLYFYWYRQILGQKVEFLVSFYNNEISEKSEIFDDQFSVERPDGSNFTLKIRSTKLEDSAMYFCASSAGTATYEQYFGPGTRLTVT.

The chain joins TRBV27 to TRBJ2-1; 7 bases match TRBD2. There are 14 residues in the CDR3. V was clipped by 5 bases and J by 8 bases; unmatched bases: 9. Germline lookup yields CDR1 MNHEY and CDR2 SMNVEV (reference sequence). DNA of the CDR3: TGTGCCAGCAGTCTCCGGGGAGGGGACCATGAGCAGTTCTTC. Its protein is CASSLRGGDHEQFF.

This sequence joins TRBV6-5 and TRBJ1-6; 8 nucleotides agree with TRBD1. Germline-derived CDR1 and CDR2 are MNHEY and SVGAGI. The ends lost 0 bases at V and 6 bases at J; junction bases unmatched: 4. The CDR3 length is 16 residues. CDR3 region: CASSYSTGAINSPLHF. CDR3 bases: TGTGCCAGCAGTTACTCGACAGGGGCTATTAATTCACCCCTCCACTTT.

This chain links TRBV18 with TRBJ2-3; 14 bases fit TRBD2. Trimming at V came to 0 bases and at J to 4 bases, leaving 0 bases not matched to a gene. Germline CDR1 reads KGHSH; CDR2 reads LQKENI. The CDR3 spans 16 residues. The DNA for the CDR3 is TGTGCCAGCTCACCACCGGGACTAGCGGGAGCAGATACGCAGTATTTT. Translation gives CASSPPGLAGADTQYF.

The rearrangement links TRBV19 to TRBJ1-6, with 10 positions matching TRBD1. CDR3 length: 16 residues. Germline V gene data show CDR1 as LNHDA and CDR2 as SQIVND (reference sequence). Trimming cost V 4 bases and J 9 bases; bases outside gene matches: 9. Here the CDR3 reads CASSTDRGRVGSPLHF. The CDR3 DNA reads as TGTGCCAGTAGTACAGACAGGGGGCGAGTGGGTTCACCCCTCCACTTT.

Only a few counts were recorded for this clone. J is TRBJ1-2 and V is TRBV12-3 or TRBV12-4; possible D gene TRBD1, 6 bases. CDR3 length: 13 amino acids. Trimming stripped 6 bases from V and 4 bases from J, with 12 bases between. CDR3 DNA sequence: TGTGCCAGCAGCTCGGACAGCTCCTATGGCTACACCTTC. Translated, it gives CASSSDSSYGYTF.

The CDR3 DNA sequence: TGTGCCAGCAGCTCGGGTGCGGGAGGGCCCCGGTGGGATACGCAGTATTTT. It encodes CASSSGAGGPRWDTQYF. V and J are TRBV7-2 and TRBJ2-3; 9 bases are shared with TRBD2. Germline V gives CDR1 SGHTA, CDR2 FQGNSA. The V gene end was trimmed by 4 bases and the J gene end by 6 bases; junction bases not matched to a gene: 14. The CDR3 totals 17 residues.

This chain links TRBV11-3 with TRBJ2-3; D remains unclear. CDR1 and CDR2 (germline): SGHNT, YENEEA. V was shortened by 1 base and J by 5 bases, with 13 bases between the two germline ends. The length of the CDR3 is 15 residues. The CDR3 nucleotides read TGTGCCAGCAGCTTAGCGCCCCACATCCGAGATACGCAGTATTTT. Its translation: CASSLAPHIRDTQYF.